The text below deals with one TCR beta chain. Assay: immunoSEQ multiplex PCR; the TCRdb copy retains only in-frame clones and omits some. The sample carries over 70,000 clones, roughly 94% recorded once. This entry comes from a study of technical replicates of blood from a handful of donors. With V trimmed by 5 bases and J by 8 bases, 9 bases remained unmatched. Germline V gene sequence: CDR1 SGHTA, CDR2 FQGTGA. CDR3 size: 14 residues. This TCR derives from a human donor in good health. The sequenced material came from T cells isolated from PBMCs. The chain combines TRBV7-3 with TRBJ1-2; the match to TRBD1 covers 9 bases. CDR3 loop: CASSPMGGQGGYTF. The CDR3 DNA follows: TGTGCCAGCAGCCCCATGGGGGGACAGGGAGGCTACACCTTC. Drawing the rest from reference TRBV7-3 and TRBJ1-2, the complete variable domain is GAGVSQTPSNKVTEKGKYVELRCDPISGHTALYWYRQSLGQGPEFLIYFQGTGAADDSGLPNDRFFAVRPEGSVSTLKIQRTERGDSAVYLCASSPMGGQGGYTFGSGTRLTVV.